The 5 T cell receptor beta chains below come from one sample, sequenced in a study of T cells after yellow fever vaccination. From the 5' RACE reads, TCRdb called clonotypes with MiXCR, one entry per CDR3 protein. Of hundreds of thousands of distinct CDR3 sequences listed, approximately 13% were seen once; the top ten hold under 15%. The source material was PBMCs, sampled on the day of the yellow fever booster vaccination. The source is a man aged 25-45 years who received the YFV17D yellow fever vaccine.

V gene TRBV7-3 combines with J gene TRBJ2-1, with TRBD2 as a possible D gene (6 bases). The CDR3 extends over 14 amino acids. V was cut by 1 base and J by 5 bases, with 9 bases left in between. The germline gives CDR1 SGHTA, CDR2 FQGTGA. The CDR3 reads CASSLSGNNNEQFF. The DNA for the CDR3 is TGTGCCAGCAGCTTAAGCGGGAACAACAATGAGCAGTTCTTC.

The gene calls are TRBV4-1 and TRBJ2-5, with D tentatively TRBD2 (5 bases). The CDR3 is made up of 14 amino acids. Germline V CDR1 and CDR2: MGHRA, YSYEKL. V was cut by 4 bases and J by 5 bases, with 14 bases left in between. The CDR3 DNA is TGCGCCAGCAGCCGACAAGACTCGGGGGAGACCCAGTACTTC. This translates into CASSRQDSGETQYF.

This chain joins TRBV7-3 and TRBJ2-2; maybe TRBD1 (6 bases). V dropped 3 bases and J dropped 4 bases, with 15 bases sitting between them. CDR1 and CDR2 from the germline V gene are SGHTA and FQGTGA. CDR3 length: 16 amino acids. The DNA of the CDR3 is TGTGCCAGCAGCTTCCAACCTCAGGGGTCCACCGGGGAGCTGTTTTTT. Protein product: CASSFQPQGSTGELFF.

This clonotype was seen more than once but under ten times. The chain has TRBV5-1 and TRBJ2-1; 10 bases agree with TRBD1. In germline, CDR1 is SGHRS, CDR2 YFSETQ. V was clipped by 3 bases and J by 8 bases; unmatched bases: 11. This CDR3 is built from 16 residues. DNA for the CDR3: TGCGCCAGCAGCTCCGCCGGGACAGGGGTTGGCGATGAGCAGTTCTTC. This translates into CASSSAGTGVGDEQFF.

Many counts were recorded for this clonotype. The chain combines TRBV19 with TRBJ2-7; 7 nucleotides agree with TRBD1. The ends lost 4 bases at V and 2 bases at J; junction bases unmatched: 8. Germline assignment: CDR1 LNHDA and CDR2 SQIVND (reference sequence). CDR3 length equals 15 residues. The CDR3 sequence: CASSTRDRATYEQYF. The CDR3 DNA is TGTGCCAGTAGTACCCGGGACAGAGCCACCTACGAGCAGTACTTC.